This TCR beta chain was recovered during a study of cytomegalovirus exposure and HLA in healthy donors. Notes on the study in general: Many donors shared some public TCRs, even though most TCR sequences were rare. The study recorded about 150 TCR beta chains that were cytomegalovirus-associated.

Trimming pared 3 bases from V and 2 bases from J, leaving 10 bases between. Germline CDR1 MDHEN, CDR2 SYDVKM. The CDR3 contains 14 residues. Notes on this clone: Antigen specificity is unknown.

The table came from immunoSEQ multiplex PCR; TCRdb's copy has only in-frame clones and leaves some out. Of 85,000 to 90,000 clones in the sample, 96% are singletons; the top ten hold more than 0.65%. This receptor was obtained from a man between 18 and 35 years old in good health and CMV-seronegative. Input material: PBMCs. The chain carries TRBV28 and TRBJ1-1, with no clear D. Here the CDR3 DNA reads TGTGCCAGCAGTTTTCTAGGAGTCAACACTGAAGCTTTCTTT. It encodes CASSFLGVNTEAFF.